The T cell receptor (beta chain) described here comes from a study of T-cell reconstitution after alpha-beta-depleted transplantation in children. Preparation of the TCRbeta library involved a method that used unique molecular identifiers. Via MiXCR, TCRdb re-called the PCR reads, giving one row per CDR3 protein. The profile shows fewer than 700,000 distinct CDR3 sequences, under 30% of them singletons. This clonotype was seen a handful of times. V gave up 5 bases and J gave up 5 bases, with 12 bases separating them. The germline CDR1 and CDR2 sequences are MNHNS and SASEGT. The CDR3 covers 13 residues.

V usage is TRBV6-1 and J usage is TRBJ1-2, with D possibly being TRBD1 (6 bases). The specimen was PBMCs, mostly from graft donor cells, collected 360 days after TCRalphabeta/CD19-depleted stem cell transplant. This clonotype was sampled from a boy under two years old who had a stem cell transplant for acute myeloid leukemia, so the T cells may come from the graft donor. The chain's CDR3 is CASSRGTPYGYTF. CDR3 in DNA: TGTGCCAGCAGTAGGGGGACACCTTATGGCTACACCTTC.